Sequencing of this T cell receptor beta chain was carried out in a study of T cells in Graves' hyperthyroidism and ophthalmopathy. The study, taken as a whole, reports: Blood also showed most of the thyroid clonotypes that were expanded above 0.001. Ophthalmopathy and stable hyperthyroidism were told apart by a 13 V-J model.

Patients were aged 18 to 65, had disease duration under 2 months, and had newly diagnosed hyperthyroidism. PBMCs were sourced from 9 to 10 ml fresh peripheral blood. This clonotype showed up many times. Its target is unknown. The CDR3 length is 15 residues. Trimming stripped 3 bases from V and 0 bases from J, with 9 bases between. Germline values: CDR1 SGHVS, CDR2 FQNEAQ. Amplification of TCR beta CDR3 regions used RNA as the template. Carried out on the TCR CDR3, a first-round RT-PCR used the HTBI primer set. TCRdb processed the multiplex PCR reads anew with MiXCR; each CDR3 protein has one entry. This table holds about 840,000 distinct CDR3 sequences, 38% found once.

The chain carries TRBV7-8 and TRBJ1-3; no definite D call. Sample: blood. This clonotype originated in a man aged 18 to 29 with Graves' hyperthyroidism. The CDR3 region is CASSFERISGNTIYF. DNA for the CDR3: TGTGCCAGCAGCTTTGAGAGGATCTCTGGAAACACCATATATTTT.